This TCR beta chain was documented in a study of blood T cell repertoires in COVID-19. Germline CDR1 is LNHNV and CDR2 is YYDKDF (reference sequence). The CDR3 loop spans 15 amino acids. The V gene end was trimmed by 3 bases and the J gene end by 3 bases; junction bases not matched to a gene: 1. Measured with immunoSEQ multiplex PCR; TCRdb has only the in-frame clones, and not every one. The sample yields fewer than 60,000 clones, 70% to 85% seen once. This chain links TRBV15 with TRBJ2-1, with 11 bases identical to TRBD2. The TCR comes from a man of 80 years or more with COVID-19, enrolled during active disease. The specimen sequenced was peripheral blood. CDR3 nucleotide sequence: TGTGCCACCAGCAGCGGGACTAGCGGCTACAATGAGCAGTTCTTC. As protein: CATSSGTSGYNEQFF.